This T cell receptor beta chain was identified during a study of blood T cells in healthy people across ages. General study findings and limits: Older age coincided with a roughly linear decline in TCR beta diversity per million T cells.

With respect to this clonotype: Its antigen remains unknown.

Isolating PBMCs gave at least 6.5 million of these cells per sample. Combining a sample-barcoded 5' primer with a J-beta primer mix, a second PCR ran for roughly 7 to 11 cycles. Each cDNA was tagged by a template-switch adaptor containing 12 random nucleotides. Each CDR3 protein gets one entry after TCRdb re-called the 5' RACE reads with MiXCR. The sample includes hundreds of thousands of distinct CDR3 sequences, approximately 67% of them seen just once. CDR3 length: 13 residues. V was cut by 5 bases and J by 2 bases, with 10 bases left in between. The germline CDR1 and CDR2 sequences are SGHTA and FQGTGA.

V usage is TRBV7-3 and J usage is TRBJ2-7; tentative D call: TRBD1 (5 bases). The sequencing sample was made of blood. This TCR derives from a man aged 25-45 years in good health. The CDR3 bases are TGTGCCAGCAGCCCGGACATCACCTACGAGCAGTACTTC. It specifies CASSPDITYEQYF. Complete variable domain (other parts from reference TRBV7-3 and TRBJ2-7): GAGVSQTPSNKVTEKGKYVELRCDPISGHTALYWYRQSLGQGPEFLIYFQGTGAADDSGLPNDRFFAVRPEGSVSTLKIQRTERGDSAVYLCASSPDITYEQYFGPGTRLTVT.